This T cell receptor (beta chain) comes out of a study of graft-versus-host responses after intestinal transplantation. As concerns this clone: Its antigen is not identified.

Only in-frame clones appear in the TCRdb table, and some are missing; sequencing was by immunoSEQ multiplex PCR. The sample yields about 120,000 clones, approximately 95% seen once. This CDR3 comprises 15 residues. Germline trimming cut 4 bases from V and 0 bases from J; bases unmatched to any gene: 2. CDR1 and CDR2 from the germline V gene are KGHSH and LQKENI. The chain uses TRBV18 and TRBJ2-1; 8 bases map to TRBD2. The TCR was taken from a human donor who received an intestinal transplant. Sequences were derived from unstimulated CD8+ T cells sorted from spleen or lymph node cells, sampled before intestinal transplant. CDR3 sequence: CASSLSGDSYNEQFF. CDR3 nucleotides: TGTGCCAGCTCACTTAGCGGGGACTCCTACAATGAGCAGTTCTTC. The full variable domain, completed using reference TRBV18 and TRBJ2-1, is NAGVMQNPRHLVRRRGQEARLRCSPMKGHSHVYWYRQLPEEGLKFMVYLQKENIIDESGMPKERFSAEFPKEGPSILRIQQVVRGDSAAYFCASSLSGDSYNEQFFGPGTRLTVL.